Listed below are T cell receptor beta chains from one sample, sequenced in a study of cytomegalovirus exposure and HLA in healthy donors. Sequencing used immunoSEQ multiplex PCR; TCRdb keeps in-frame clones, though not all of them. The sample consists of roughly 90,000 clones, roughly 82% of them appearing once. Sequencing was carried out using PBMCs. These receptor sequences come from a man aged 25 to 40 in good health and CMV-seropositive. The CDR3 runs from the conserved cysteine through the conserved F or W. The D gene is left open where the match is weak. Rows give clone size only sometimes, using once, few, many, or a class for an expanded clone.

few,TRBV30,-,TRBJ2-1,TGTGCCTGGAGTGCGGGGTTTCTCAATGAGCAGTTCTTC,CAWSAGFLNEQFF
-,TRBV6-5,TRBD1,TRBJ2-7,TGTGCCAGCACCCCTCGCCCCAGGGGGGAGCAGTACTTC,CASTPRPRGEQYF
-,TRBV6-1,TRBD2,TRBJ2-7,TGTGCCAGCAGTGAATCCAGCGGGAGTTTCCACGAGCAGTACTTC,CASSESSGSFHEQYF
-,TRBV30,-,TRBJ1-1,TGTGCCTGGACCACGGGACATTTAAACACTGAAGCTTTCTTT,CAWTTGHLNTEAFF
-,TRBV18,TRBD1,TRBJ1-1,TGTGCCAGCTCACGAACCGGGACAGGGCGTGGGACTGAAGCTTTCTTT,CASSRTGTGRGTEAFF
-,TRBV28,-,TRBJ2-7,TGTGCCCACGGTAAGGGGGTTGGCGGCGAGCAGTACTTC,CAHGKGVGGEQYF
-,TRBV2,-,TRBJ1-1,TGTGCCAGCAGGGTCAAGACAGGAGCAATGAACACTGAAGCTTTCTTT,CASRVKTGAMNTEAFF
-,TRBV10-3,TRBD2,TRBJ2-7,TGTGCCATCAGTGAGCCAGCTGGGACTAGCGGGGGGAATTCCTACGAGCAGTACTTC,CAISEPAGTSGGNSYEQYF
-,TRBV11-2,TRBD1,TRBJ1-1,TGTGCCAGCAGCTTAGGGGGACAGGAAAGCACTGAAGCTTTCTTT,CASSLGGQESTEAFF
-,TRBV5-4,TRBD2,TRBJ2-3,TGTGCCAGCAGGCAGGAGGCCAGCGGGAGGGGTGTAGCGCAGTATTTT,CASRQEASGRGVAQYF
-,TRBV7-2,-,TRBJ1-3,TGTGCCAGCAGCCTCCCCCCTCTTGGAAACACCATATATTTT,CASSLPPLGNTIYF
-,TRBV28,-,TRBJ2-7,TGTGCCAGCAGTTTCTCTGGACTAATACACGAGCAGTACTTC,CASSFSGLIHEQYF
few,TRBV27,-,TRBJ1-3,TGTGCCAGCAGTTTACAGGGGAGCTCTGGAAACACCATATATTTT,CASSLQGSSGNTIYF
-,TRBV7-9,-,TRBJ1-5,TGTGCCAGCAGCTTAGGGTCCCAGGGGAATCAGCCCCAGCATTTT,CASSLGSQGNQPQHF
-,TRBV7-2,-,TRBJ2-7,TGTGCCAGCAGCTTACCAGGGGACACCTACGAGCAGTACTTC,CASSLPGDTYEQYF
few,TRBV15,-,TRBJ1-5,TGTGCCACCAGCTTCCGGACAGAGCTACAGCCCCAGCATTTT,CATSFRTELQPQHF
-,TRBV10-2,TRBD2,TRBJ2-2,TGCGCCAGCGGGACTATGGGCACCGGGGAGCTGTTTTTT,CASGTMGTGELFF
-,TRBV28,TRBD2,TRBJ2-1,TGTGCCAGTAGAGTGGCGAGCGGGGGAAACAATGAGCAGTTCTTC,CASRVASGGNNEQFF
-,TRBV4-3,TRBD2,TRBJ2-1,TGCGCCAGCAGCCCCCTCGGACTAGCGGAGGGGTACAATGAGCAGTTCTTC,CASSPLGLAEGYNEQFF
few,TRBV10-3,TRBD2,TRBJ2-3,TGTGCCATCAGTGGGGGGGGGACTAGCCTGGGAGGCACGCAGTATTTT,CAISGGGTSLGGTQYF
-,TRBV19,-,TRBJ2-7,TGTGCCAGTAGCGGAAGGTCTAGCTTAGCCTACGAGCAGTACTTC,CASSGRSSLAYEQYF
-,TRBV4-2,TRBD1,TRBJ2-3,TGTGCCAGCAGCCAAGAGCGGACAGGGGGGATCCGCACAGATACGCAGTATTTT,CASSQERTGGIRTDTQYF
-,TRBV4-1,TRBD1,TRBJ1-3,TGCGCCAGCAGCCAAGCAGGGACAGGGGGAAACACCATATATTTT,CASSQAGTGGNTIYF
-,TRBV27,TRBD2,TRBJ2-7,TGTGCCAGCAGTCCAGGGACTAGCGGCTACGAGCAGTACTTC,CASSPGTSGYEQYF
-,TRBV28,-,TRBJ2-3,TGTGCCAGCAGTATCCCAACCGGGGTTAGCACAGATACGCAGTATTTT,CASSIPTGVSTDTQYF
-,TRBV27,-,TRBJ2-1,TGTGCCAGCAGTTGGCGGCGCTCCTACAATGAGCAGTTCTTC,CASSWRRSYNEQFF
-,TRBV30,-,TRBJ1-1,TGTGCCTGGAGGATGGCCCCTGGCACTGAAGCTTTCTTT,CAWRMAPGTEAFF
-,TRBV5-6,TRBD1,TRBJ2-1,TGTGCCAGCAGGCGACAGGACAGGGATTTAAGCAATGAGCAGTTCTTC,CASRRQDRDLSNEQFF
-,TRBV6-5,-,TRBJ1-1,TGTGCCAGCGCACCTCAGGGTATCACTGAAGCTTTCTTT,CASAPQGITEAFF
-,TRBV5-5,TRBD2,TRBJ2-5,TGTGCCAGCAGCTTAGCAACTAGCGACGCAGAGACCCAGTACTTC,CASSLATSDAETQYF
once,TRBV29-1,TRBD2,TRBJ2-1,TGCAGCACTGGGCTCCTGGGCGGGAGAATGCATGAGCAGTTCTTC,CSTGLLGGRMHEQFF
-,TRBV5-1,TRBD2,TRBJ2-5,TGCGCCAGCAGCTCGACTAGCCCTCAAGAGACCCAGTACTTC,CASSSTSPQETQYF
-,TRBV9,-,TRBJ1-5,TGTGCCAGCAGCGTAGCCGGGGGAACAAATCAGCCCCAGCATTTT,CASSVAGGTNQPQHF
-,TRBV28,TRBD1,TRBJ1-4,TGTGCCAGCAGTTCCCCCCGACAGGGGGAAAAACTGTTTTTT,CASSSPRQGEKLFF
-,TRBV6-1,TRBD2,TRBJ2-1,TGTGCCAGCAGTGAACTTGTAGCGGGAGGGTACAATGAGCAGTTCTTC,CASSELVAGGYNEQFF
-,TRBV7-9,-,TRBJ1-1,TGTGCCAGCAGCTCCCCAGTCGGGGTCCGTGACACTGAAGCTTTCTTT,CASSSPVGVRDTEAFF
-,TRBV7-9,-,TRBJ2-2,TGTGCCAGGGAGTGGGTCACCGGGGAGCTGTTTTTT,CAREWVTGELFF
once,TRBV15,-,TRBJ2-1,TGTGCCACCTGTGCTGGGCGGGATCCATTTTACAATGAGCAGTTCTTC,CATCAGRDPFYNEQFF
-,TRBV10-3,-,TRBJ1-6,TGTGCCATCAGTGACGGGATCGTTTCACCCCTCCACTTT,CAISDGIVSPLHF
few,TRBV19,TRBD1,TRBJ1-5,TGTGCCAGTAGAAGTTGGGGTTGGGACAGCAGCAATCAGCCCCAGCATTTT,CASRSWGWDSSNQPQHF
-,TRBV28,-,TRBJ1-5,TGTGCCAGCACCGGTCAAAGCATCGGCAATCAGCCCCAGCATTTT,CASTGQSIGNQPQHF
-,TRBV5-1,-,TRBJ2-1,TGCGCCAGCAGCTCGATGGTAGAAGTCCTTAAGTTCTTC,CASSSMVEVLKFF
-,TRBV6-5,TRBD1,TRBJ2-7,TGTGCCAGCAGTTACTCGCGACAGGGGATGAACGAGCAGTACTTC,CASSYSRQGMNEQYF
-,TRBV10-3,-,TRBJ2-7,TGTGCCATCAGTGTTCCCCAGGGTAGCGGAAATCCCTACGAGCAGTACTTC,CAISVPQGSGNPYEQYF
-,TRBV6-6,-,TRBJ1-2,TGTGCCAGCAGTTTTGACCGGGACTTAGGGCCGTACACCTTC,CASSFDRDLGPYTF
-,TRBV11-2,-,TRBJ2-7,TGTGCCAGCAGCTTAGATCTCGCAGCGTTCGAGCAGTACTTC,CASSLDLAAFEQYF
-,TRBV7-2,-,TRBJ1-6,TGTGCCAGCAGCTTTCAGTCCCCCTATAATTCACCCCTCCACTTT,CASSFQSPYNSPLHF
-,TRBV30,TRBD2,TRBJ2-2,TGTGCCTGGGCTAGCGGGAGGACCTCGGGGGGGGAGCTGTTTTTT,CAWASGRTSGGELFF
-,TRBV6-5,-,TRBJ1-3,TGTGCCAGCAGTTACTCGCGGTTCTCTGGAAACACCATATATTTT,CASSYSRFSGNTIYF
-,TRBV11-2,-,TRBJ2-1,TGTGCCAGCAGCTTAGCAAGGGGCCAGGCCGACAATGAGCAGTTCTTC,CASSLARGQADNEQFF
-,TRBV6-6,TRBD1,TRBJ2-5,TGTGCCAGCAGCCGTAAGGTGACAGGGGACCAAGAGACCCAGTACTTC,CASSRKVTGDQETQYF
-,TRBV7-8,-,TRBJ1-5,TGTGCCAGCAGCTTAGGCCTGCTCTATAGCAATCAGCCCCAGCATTTT,CASSLGLLYSNQPQHF
few,TRBV7-2,-,TRBJ1-3,TGTGCCAGCACCCCTTCCGGAAACACCATATATTTT,CASTPSGNTIYF